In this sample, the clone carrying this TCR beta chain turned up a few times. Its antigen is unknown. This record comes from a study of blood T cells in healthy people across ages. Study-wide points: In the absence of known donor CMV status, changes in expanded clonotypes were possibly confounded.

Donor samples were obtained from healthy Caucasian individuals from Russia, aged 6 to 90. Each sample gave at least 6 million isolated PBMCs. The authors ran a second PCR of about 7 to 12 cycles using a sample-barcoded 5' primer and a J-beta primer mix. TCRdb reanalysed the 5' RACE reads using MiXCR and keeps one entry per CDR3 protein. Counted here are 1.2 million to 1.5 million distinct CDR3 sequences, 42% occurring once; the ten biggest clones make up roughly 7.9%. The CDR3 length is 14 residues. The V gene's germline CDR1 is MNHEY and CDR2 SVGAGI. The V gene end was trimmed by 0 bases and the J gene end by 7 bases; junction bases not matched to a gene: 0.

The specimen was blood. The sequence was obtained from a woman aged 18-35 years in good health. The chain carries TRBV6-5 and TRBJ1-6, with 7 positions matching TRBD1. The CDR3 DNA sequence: TGTGCCAGCAGTTACTCGGACAGGAATTCACCCCTCCACTTT. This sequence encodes CASSYSDRNSPLHF.